The source of this T cell receptor beta chain is a study of Ad26.COV2.S vaccination and SARS-CoV-2 variants. Study-level information: Intramuscular Ad26.COV2.S doses were given once or twice, 56 days apart.

TCRdb's table, derived via immunoSEQ multiplex PCR, lists solely in-frame clones and lacks some. Found here are more than 300,000 clones, around nine tenths of them singletons; the top ten hold around 4.5%. Treatment reported: roughly 19 received Ad26.COV2.S at low or high dose, single or two shots; five or six received placebo; per-sample allocation not given. Specimen acquisition occurred on day 63 following the initial vaccine or placebo injection. In Boston, the donor was an adult between 18-55 years of age. Wuhan-strain SARS-CoV-2 spike was expressed by the Ad26 vector that made up the vaccine. The clonotype was recovered from a person between 18 and 65 years old who received the Ad26.COV2.S COVID-19 vaccine or a placebo. Material: peripheral blood, obtained in a trial of Ad26.COV2.S vaccine versus placebo.

The CDR3: CATSTRLAENNNEQFF. CDR3 DNA: TGTGCCACCAGCACCCGACTAGCGGAAAATAACAATGAGCAGTTCTTC. The chain links TRBV15 to TRBJ2-1, with TRBD2 matching over 9 bases. The CDR3 extends over 16 amino acids. CDR1 is LNHNV, CDR2 YYDKDF, per germline (reference sequence). V gave up 4 bases and J gave up 5 bases; unmatched junction bases: 9.